Given below is one T cell receptor (beta chain) in context. TCRdb's table, derived via immunoSEQ multiplex PCR, lists solely in-frame clones and lacks some. Of about 260,000 clones detected, 88% appear once; the ten largest clones hold around 3.1%. This entry comes from a study of blood T cell repertoires in COVID-19. Germline V gives CDR1 KGHDR, CDR2 SFDVKD. CDR3 length equals 13 residues. V was clipped by 4 bases and J by 1 base, with 6 bases between them. Sequenced material: PBMCs or T cells enriched from blood (not recorded which). The V call is TRBV24-1, the J call TRBJ1-2; D unresolved. The origin of this receptor is a middle-aged woman who had been exposed to COVID-19. DNA for the CDR3: TGTGCCACCAGTGACCCCTATAACTATGGCTACACCTTC. It translates to CATSDPYNYGYTF.